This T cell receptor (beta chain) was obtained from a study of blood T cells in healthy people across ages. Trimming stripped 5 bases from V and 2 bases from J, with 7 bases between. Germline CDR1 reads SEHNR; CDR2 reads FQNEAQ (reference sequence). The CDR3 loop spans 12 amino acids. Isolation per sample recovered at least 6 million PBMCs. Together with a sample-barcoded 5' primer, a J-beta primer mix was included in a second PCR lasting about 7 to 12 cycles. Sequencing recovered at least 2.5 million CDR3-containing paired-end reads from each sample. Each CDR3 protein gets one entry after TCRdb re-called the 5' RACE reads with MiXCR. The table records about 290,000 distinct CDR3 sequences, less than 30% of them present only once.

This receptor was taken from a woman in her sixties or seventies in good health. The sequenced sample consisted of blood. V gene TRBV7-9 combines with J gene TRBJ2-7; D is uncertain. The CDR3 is CASSIDTYEQYF. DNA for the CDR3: TGTGCCAGCAGCATCGACACCTACGAGCAGTACTTC. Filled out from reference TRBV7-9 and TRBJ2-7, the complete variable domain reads DTGVSQNPRHKITKRGQNVTFRCDPISEHNRLYWYRQTLGQGPEFLTYFQNEAQLEKSRLLSDRFSAERPKGSFSTLEIQRTEQGDSAMYLCASSIDTYEQYFGPGTRLTVT.